The 16 T cell receptor beta chains below come from one sample, sequenced in a study of OX40 agonist ivuxolimab in advanced cancers. TCRdb's table, derived via immunoSEQ multiplex PCR, lists solely in-frame clones and lacks some. Seen here are tens of thousands of clones, roughly 85% observed once, and the top ten hold approximately 0.92%. The input for sequencing was CD4+ or CD8+ T cells sorted from blood, taken in a trial of the OX40 agonist ivuxolimab. Every receptor here comes from an adult with an advanced solid tumor such as melanoma, head and neck, liver or kidney cancer.

This chain joins TRBV28 and TRBJ1-1, with D maybe TRBD1 (5 bases). The CDR3 totals 11 residues. CDR1 is MDHEN and CDR2 is SYDVKM in the germline V gene. Trimming removed 5 bases at V and 6 bases at J, with 7 bases between. CDR3: CASSKGAEAFF. The CDR3 DNA follows: TGTGCCAGCAGTAAAGGGGCTGAAGCTTTCTTT.

The V gene is TRBV30, the J gene TRBJ1-6; D ambiguous. The CDR3 consists of 13 residues. Germline V lookup: CDR1 GTSNPN, CDR2 SVGIG (reference sequence). The CDR3 DNA reads as TGTGCTTTGGAGGGCATCCTAAATTCACCCCTCCACTTT. Its protein product is CALEGILNSPLHF.

This chain uses TRBV28 with TRBJ1-5, with 7 bases matching TRBD1. Germline values: CDR1 MDHEN, CDR2 SYDVKM. Unmatched junction bases numbered 3, after V lost 10 bases and J lost 0 bases. This CDR3 is 13 amino acids long. The CDR3 nucleotides read TGTGCCACCTACAGGGGTAGCAATCAGCCCCAGCATTTT. Amino acid sequence: CATYRGSNQPQHF.

The gene calls are TRBV4-1 and TRBJ1-3; no firm D call. The V gene's germline CDR1 is MGHRA and CDR2 YSYEKL. The CDR3 is made up of 16 amino acids. V was cut by 1 base and J by 0 bases, with 10 bases left in between. The CDR3 here is CASSQVASYSGNTIYF. The DNA for the CDR3 is TGCGCCAGCAGCCAAGTTGCCTCCTACTCTGGAAACACCATATATTTT.

V gene TRBV5-6 combines with J gene TRBJ2-7; 10 bases map to TRBD2. V was clipped by 5 bases and J by 2 bases; unmatched bases: 4. The CDR3 consists of 14 residues. Germline values: CDR1 SGHDT, CDR2 YYEEEE. CDR3 bases: TGTGCCAGCAGGAAACTAGCGGGGACCTACGAGCAGTACTTC. It translates to CASRKLAGTYEQYF.

V is TRBV6-6 and J is TRBJ2-7; 11 positions match TRBD1. The CDR3 spans 15 residues. Germline V gene lookup returns CDR1 MNHNY and CDR2 SVGAGI (reference sequence). After removal of 6 bases from V and 3 bases from J, the junction contained 7 bases not matched to a gene. CDR3: CASRPYGTGGYEQYF. The CDR3 nucleotides read TGTGCCAGCAGGCCCTACGGGACAGGGGGCTACGAGCAGTACTTC.

This chain uses TRBV5-1 with TRBJ1-3; D unclear. The CDR3 covers 13 residues. V gave up 0 bases and J gave up 0 bases, with 1 base separating them. CDR1 SGHRS and CDR2 YFSETQ come from the germline V gene. In nucleotides, the CDR3 is TGCGCCAGCAGCTTGGACTCTGGAAACACCATATATTTT. Protein product: CASSLDSGNTIYF.

This chain links TRBV7-2 with TRBJ1-4; 7 nucleotides line up with TRBD1. The J segment lost 5 bases and the V segment lost 5 bases, leaving 8 bases of the junction unmatched. The CDR3 has 15 residues. The germline V gene encodes CDR1 SGHTA and CDR2 FQGNSA. The chain's CDR3 is CASSPQGGQNEKLFF. CDR3 DNA sequence: TGTGCCAGCAGCCCGCAAGGGGGACAGAATGAAAAACTGTTTTTT. The variable domain in full, with the rest retrieved from reference TRBV7-2 and TRBJ1-4, is GAGVSQSPSNKVTEKGKDVELRCDPISGHTALYWYRQSLGQGLEFLIYFQGNSAPDKSGLPSDRFSAERTGGSVSTLTIQRTQQEDSAVYLCASSPQGGQNEKLFFGSGTQLSVL.

V is TRBV6-5 and J is TRBJ1-1; TRBD1 matches at 9 bases. J lost 9 bases, V lost 5 bases, and 7 bases had no gene match. The CDR3 totals 13 residues. CDR1 is MNHEY and CDR2 is SVGAGI in the germline V gene. CDR3 sequence: CASSTPGQGKAFF. The CDR3 region has the DNA TGTGCCAGCAGTACTCCGGGACAGGGTAAAGCTTTCTTT.

The V gene is TRBV6-1, the J gene TRBJ1-2; D is unresolved. V shed 2 bases and J shed 5 bases, with 12 bases lying between them. The V gene's germline CDR1 is MNHNS and CDR2 SASEGT. This CDR3 has 14 amino acids. The CDR3 nucleotides read TGTGCCAGCAGTGAACCGTCCATCGGTTATGGCTACACCTTC. Translating it yields CASSEPSIGYGYTF.

Written as DNA, the CDR3 is TGTGCCAGCAGCGCGGCGAACACCGGGGAGCTGTTTTTT. Its protein product is CASSAANTGELFF. The chain employs TRBV7-2 and TRBJ2-2; D gene unclear. The CDR3 is made up of 13 amino acids. CDR1 and CDR2 (germline): SGHTA, FQGNSA. The V gene lost 5 bases and the J gene lost 0 bases, with 4 bases spanning the gap.

The genes are TRBV5-5 and TRBJ2-7, with 7 bases identical to TRBD1. V trimming: 0 bases; J trimming: 6 bases; junction bases outside the gene matches: 6. Per the germline V gene, CDR1 is SGHKS and CDR2 is YYEKEE (reference sequence). The CDR3 is made up of 14 amino acids. The chain's CDR3 is CASSLAQGVGEQYF. The CDR3 region has the DNA TGTGCCAGCAGCTTGGCCCAGGGGGTAGGCGAGCAGTACTTC.

This clone was detected once. The chain uses TRBV5-4 and TRBJ2-2; 14 nucleotides match TRBD2. The V gene's germline CDR1 is SGHNT and CDR2 YYREEE (reference sequence). The CDR3 runs to 17 residues. The ends lost 4 bases at V and 5 bases at J; junction bases unmatched: 7. The CDR3, as DNA: TGTGCCAGCAGCGGTCAAGGACTAGCGGGAGGAACCGGGGAGCTGTTTTTT. As protein: CASSGQGLAGGTGELFF. Looking up the rest from reference TRBV5-4 and TRBJ2-2 gives the full variable domain: ETGVTQSPTHLIKTRGQQVTLRCSSQSGHNTVSWYQQALGQGPQFIFQYYREEENGRGNFPPRFSGLQFPNYSSELNVNALELDDSALYLCASSGQGLAGGTGELFFGEGSRLTVL.

V and J are TRBV7-2 and TRBJ1-5; 10 bases map to TRBD1. The germline V gene encodes CDR1 SGHTA and CDR2 FQGNSA. This CDR3 spans 16 amino acids. V trimming: 6 bases; J trimming: 6 bases; junction bases outside the gene matches: 11. CDR3 in DNA: TGTGCCAGCAGTCCGCCGGGACAGGGGAATCGTCAGCCCCAGCATTTT. It specifies CASSPPGQGNRQPQHF.

This chain uses TRBV2 with TRBJ1-2, with 7 positions matching TRBD1. The CDR3 spans 14 residues. V dropped 4 bases and J dropped 5; count of bases not matched to a gene: 7. Germline V gene data show CDR1 as SNHLY and CDR2 as FYNNEI. The CDR3 region is CASSGAGTEYGYTF. CDR3 sequence (DNA): TGTGCCAGCAGTGGGGCCGGGACAGAATATGGCTACACCTTC.

Turning to this clone: An end of the junction does not agree with germline; a read error may underlie this. The chain is built from TRBV7-8 and TRBJ2-1; TRBD1 agrees at 7 bases. Germline V gene lookup returns CDR1 SGHVS and CDR2 FQNEAQ. The CDR3 spans 13 residues. CDR3 sequence: CASRLGTVNEQFF. CDR3 nucleotide sequence: TGTGCCAGCAGATTAGGGACAGTCAATGAGCAGTTCTTC.